This T cell receptor (beta chain) is drawn from a study of Graves' ophthalmopathy and Graves' hyperthyroidism. The study amplified TCR beta CDR3 regions using RNA transcripts. HTBI primers served in a first-round RT-PCR, which a second-round multiplex PCR followed. One entry per CDR3 protein, called by TCRdb with MiXCR from the multiplex PCR reads. The table has approximately 700,000 distinct CDR3 sequences, roughly two fifths seen once. Other autoimmune diseases, uncontrolled infections, pregnancy or lactation ruled patients out of participation. The authors diagnosed from clinical symptoms, serum thyroxine, TRAb, thyroid ultrasound and orbital computed tomography. The PBMC fraction was derived from around 10 ml of fresh peripheral blood. Study results and caveats: Blood also contained most of the expanded thyroid clonotypes above 0.001 frequency.

The germline gives CDR1 ENHRY, CDR2 SYGVKD. Between the trimmed V and J ends, which lost 10 bases and 1 base, there was a span of 13 bases. The CDR3 is 13 residues long. Ten or more counts support this clonotype. Antigen unknown. The sample was peripheral blood. The rearrangement joins TRBV10-3 to TRBJ2-5; D ambiguous. This clonotype was sampled from an adult man with Graves' ophthalmopathy. CDR3 region: CASGGLGQETQYF. The CDR3 DNA sequence: TGTGCCAGCGGTGGGTTAGGCCAAGAGACCCAGTACTTC.